Each of the 28 T cell receptor beta chains below was sequenced from the same sample in a study of cytomegalovirus exposure and HLA in healthy donors. The PCR used 60 Vbeta and 13 Jbeta primers. Generated by immunoSEQ multiplex PCR, the TCRdb table keeps only in-frame clones and is missing some. The sample lists over 140,000 clones, approximately 82% occurring once. The specimen was PBMCs. These receptors were collected from a man aged 25 to 40 in good health and CMV-seropositive.

The V call is TRBV18, the J call TRBJ2-5; the D gene is possibly TRBD2 (5 bases). V lost 6 bases and J 5 bases, leaving 13 bases between the germline ends. Germline CDR1 reads KGHSH; CDR2 reads LQKENI. The CDR3 contains 13 residues. In DNA, the CDR3 is TGTGCCAGCTCCCCCCCCGGGGTGGAGACCCAGTACTTC. It is translated as CASSPPGVETQYF.

This chain uses TRBV7-8 with TRBJ2-3, with D tentatively TRBD2 (5 bases). The CDR3 covers 15 residues. CDR1 SGHVS and CDR2 FQNEAQ come from the germline V gene. The V gene lost 5 bases and the J gene lost 1 base, with 13 bases spanning the gap. In DNA form, the CDR3 reads TGTGCCAGCAGCCGTCCGGGGAGAGGCACAGATACGCAGTATTTT. This translates into CASSRPGRGTDTQYF.

The chain links TRBV4-2 to TRBJ2-7, with a possible D match to TRBD2 (6 bases). This CDR3 is 14 amino acids long. Germline V lookup: CDR1 LGHNA, CDR2 YNFKEQ. Trimming took 0 bases from V and 5 from J, leaving 11 bases between them. This CDR3 reads CASSQDQTRNEQYF. CDR3 sequence (DNA): TGTGCCAGCAGCCAAGATCAGACTAGGAACGAGCAGTACTTC.

This clone was counted between two and nine times. The genes are TRBV5-4 and TRBJ2-7; 11 bases map to TRBD2. Germline V gene lookup returns CDR1 SGHNT and CDR2 YYREEE (reference sequence). The CDR3 covers 16 residues. With V trimmed by 4 bases and J by 5 bases, 11 bases remained unmatched. CDR3 protein: CASSGSSGRPPHEQYF. The CDR3 DNA reads TGTGCCAGCAGCGGTTCTAGCGGGAGGCCCCCACACGAGCAGTACTTC.

This clone was observed a few times. This rearrangement joins TRBV6-1 to TRBJ2-1, with 8 nucleotides matching TRBD1. Germline loops: CDR1 MNHNS, CDR2 SASEGT. V shed 2 bases, J shed 3 bases, and the junction held 3 bases outside the gene matches. This CDR3 spans 15 amino acids. The CDR3 sequence is CASSETGTGYNEQFF. The CDR3 DNA reads as TGTGCCAGCAGTGAAACCGGGACAGGCTACAATGAGCAGTTCTTC.

Only a few counts were recorded for this clone. J is TRBJ2-3 and V is TRBV7-2, with 11 positions matching TRBD2. CDR1 and CDR2 (germline): SGHTA, FQGNSA. This CDR3 region has 16 residues. Trimming at V came to 3 bases and at J to 4 bases, leaving 6 bases not matched to a gene. The CDR3 loop is CASSFLAGGRADTQYF. The CDR3 nucleotides are TGTGCCAGCAGCTTCTTAGCGGGAGGGAGGGCAGATACGCAGTATTTT. Full variable domain (rest looked up from reference TRBV7-2 and TRBJ2-3): GAGVSQSPSNKVTEKGKDVELRCDPISGHTALYWYRQSLGQGLEFLIYFQGNSAPDKSGLPSDRFSAERTGGSVSTLTIQRTQQEDSAVYLCASSFLAGGRADTQYFGPGTRLTVL.

The chain joins TRBV11-2 to TRBJ1-2, with D perhaps matching TRBD1 (5 bases). V lost 5 bases and J lost 3, with 13 bases in between. CDR3 length: 14 residues. CDR1 and CDR2 (germline): SGHAT, FQNNGV. As DNA, the CDR3 is TGTGCCAGCAGCCTCAGGGTAGGGGACTATGGCTACACCTTC. Its translation is CASSLRVGDYGYTF.

This clone was counted between two and nine times. Its ends do not fully match the called genes, so a read error is possible. The CDR3: CASSLDLRGGQKTQYF. CDR3 in DNA: TGTGCCAGCAGCTTAGATCTTCGGGGGGGCCAAAAGACCCAGTACTTC. J is TRBJ2-5 and V is TRBV11-2, with 8 positions matching TRBD2. In germline, CDR1 is SGHAT, CDR2 FQNNGV. The CDR3 is made up of 16 amino acids.

The V call is TRBV5-4, the J call TRBJ2-1; TRBD2 matches 13 bases. The CDR3 extends over 15 amino acids. V shed 4 bases and J 9 bases; nucleotides not matched to a gene: 7. Germline V lookup: CDR1 SGHNT, CDR2 YYREEE (reference sequence). The CDR3 sequence: CASSVGTSGKGEQFF. CDR3 DNA sequence: TGTGCCAGCAGCGTAGGGACTAGCGGGAAAGGTGAGCAGTTCTTC. Together with reference TRBV5-4 and TRBJ2-1, the CDR3 gives the full variable domain: ETGVTQSPTHLIKTRGQQVTLRCSSQSGHNTVSWYQQALGQGPQFIFQYYREEENGRGNFPPRFSGLQFPNYSSELNVNALELDDSALYLCASSVGTSGKGEQFFGPGTRLTVL.

The rearrangement uses TRBV9 and TRBJ2-1; 11 nucleotides line up with TRBD2. V was clipped by 6 bases and J by 8 bases; unmatched bases: 7. This CDR3 region has 14 residues. In germline, CDR1 is SGDLS, CDR2 YYNGEE. CDR3 in amino acids: CASTGSGRVHEQFF. The CDR3 bases are TGTGCCAGCACCGGTAGCGGGAGGGTTCATGAGCAGTTCTTC.

This chain uses TRBV20-1 with TRBJ2-1; D not resolved. CDR1 is DFQATT and CDR2 is SNEGSKA in the germline V gene (reference sequence). This CDR3 region has 10 residues. Trimming pared 2 bases from V and 10 bases from J, leaving 6 bases between. The CDR3 DNA reads TGCAGTGCTAGAATACAAGAGCAGTTCTTC. It specifies CSARIQEQFF.

The V and J genes are TRBV7-2 and TRBJ1-5, with D hard to call. Per the germline V gene, CDR1 is SGHTA and CDR2 is FQGNSA. The CDR3 consists of 14 residues. The ends were cut back, 0 bases at V and 5 bases at J, with 8 bases in the middle. The CDR3 protein is CASSLALSYQPQHF. CDR3 nucleotides: TGTGCCAGCAGCTTAGCTTTGAGTTATCAGCCCCAGCATTTT.

The V and J genes are TRBV7-9 and TRBJ2-5; TRBD1 aligns across 8 bases. CDR3 size: 12 residues. Germline-derived CDR1 and CDR2 are SEHNR and FQNEAQ (reference sequence). Germline trimming cut 5 bases from V and 13 bases from J; bases unmatched to any gene: 9. The DNA of the CDR3 is TGTGCCAGCAGCGGGACAGGCGATAACGGGTACTTC. Protein: CASSGTGDNGYF.

The chain links TRBV7-2 to TRBJ2-7; D not certain. V was cut by 4 bases and J by 2 bases, with 6 bases left in between. The CDR3 spans 12 residues. CDR1 is SGHTA, CDR2 FQGNSA, per germline. The CDR3 coding sequence is TGTGCCAGCAGCTCCCTCCCCTACGAGCAGTACTTC. Encoded protein: CASSSLPYEQYF.

About this clone: One end of the junction is discordant with germline, which a read error may explain. This chain's CDR3 is CSSSLGREAFF. The CDR3 nucleotides read TGTTCCAGCAGCTTGGGCAGGGAAGCTTTCTTT. The V gene is TRBV7-9, the J gene TRBJ1-1; D gene unclear. The CDR3 totals 11 residues. CDR1 is SEHNR and CDR2 is FQNEAQ in the germline V gene (reference sequence).

The J gene is TRBJ2-3, the V gene TRBV7-2; D might be TRBD2 (6 bases). CDR3 length: 15 residues. V gave up 1 base and J gave up 5 bases, with 13 bases separating them. Looked up from germline, CDR1 is SGHTA and CDR2 is FQGNSA. CDR3 DNA sequence: TGTGCCAGCAGCTTAGGGACGGGAGTGCTAGATACGCAGTATTTT. It translates to CASSLGTGVLDTQYF.

V is TRBV28 and J is TRBJ2-1; TRBD1 agrees at 7 bases. The CDR3 contains 13 residues. With V trimmed by 5 bases and J by 7 bases, 5 bases remained unmatched. Germline CDR1 MDHEN, CDR2 SYDVKM. DNA for the CDR3: TGTGCCAGCAGTGCCTACAGGGGAAATGAGCAGTTCTTC. This translates into CASSAYRGNEQFF.

The chain combines TRBV18 with TRBJ1-3, with a possible D match to TRBD1 (5 bases). The V gene lost 3 bases and the J gene lost 0 bases, with 9 bases spanning the gap. The V gene's germline CDR1 is KGHSH and CDR2 LQKENI. The CDR3 loop spans 15 amino acids. CDR3 DNA: TGTGCCAGCTCACCGGGACTTATCTCTGGAAACACCATATATTTT. Translation gives CASSPGLISGNTIYF.

CDR3 in DNA: TGCGCCAGCAGCCAAGATCTAGGCTTTGCAGACCACTACGAGCAGTACTTC. Protein sequence: CASSQDLGFADHYEQYF. V is TRBV4-1 and J is TRBJ2-5; the D is unclear. The J call may be faulty, since TRBJ2-7 better matches the DNA end. The length of the CDR3 is 17 residues. Looked up from germline, CDR1 is MGHRA and CDR2 is YSYEKL.

The genes are TRBV12-5 and TRBJ2-3, with 9 positions matching TRBD2. CDR3 length: 15 amino acids. CDR1 is LGHNT, CDR2 FRNRAP, per germline. The junction had 5 bases not matched to a gene; V was cut back by 2 bases and J by 5 bases. Written as DNA, the CDR3 is TGTGCTAGTGGTTTGATCGTAGCGGGAGTAGATACGCAGTATTTT. As protein: CASGLIVAGVDTQYF.

The J gene is TRBJ2-7, the V gene TRBV2; 14 bases are shared with TRBD2. Germline loops: CDR1 SNHLY, CDR2 FYNNEI. The CDR3 extends over 13 amino acids. Trimming removed 10 bases from V and 6 bases from J; junction bases left unmatched: 5. CDR3 nucleotides: TGTGCCAAGGGACTAGCGGGAGCTCGCGAGCAGTACTTC. Translated, it gives CAKGLAGAREQYF.

This clone was seen a single time. The chain links TRBV6-1 to TRBJ1-2, with TRBD1 matching over 7 bases. The CDR3 loop spans 14 amino acids. V lost 1 base to trimming and J lost 4 bases; unmatched junction nucleotides: 3. Per germline, CDR1 MNHNS and CDR2 SASEGT. The CDR3 protein is CASSEGQGSYGYTF. The CDR3 DNA reads as TGTGCCAGCAGTGAAGGACAGGGTTCCTATGGCTACACCTTC.

The V and J genes are TRBV15 and TRBJ1-1; TRBD1 is a possible D gene (5 bases). This CDR3 region has 13 residues. The V end lost 5 bases, the J end lost 2 bases, and 9 bases lay between the germline ends. Looked up from germline, CDR1 is LNHNV and CDR2 is YYDKDF (reference sequence). For the CDR3, the DNA is TGTGCCACCAGCTCGGGGGTAAACACTGAAGCTTTCTTT. This codes for CATSSGVNTEAFF.

J is TRBJ2-3 and V is TRBV21-1; TRBD2 was called by the table and not checked on the DNA. TRBV21-1 is listed as a pseudogene. CDR3 length equals 18 residues. CDR3 sequence reads: CASSKATSGVTSTDTQYF. For the CDR3, the DNA is TGTGCCAGCAGCAAGGCCACTAGCGGGGTTACTAGCACAGATACGCAGTATTTT.

The genes are TRBV19 and TRBJ2-3; D ambiguous. V lost 8 bases to trimming and J lost 0 bases, with 9 bases between them. Germline V gene data show CDR1 as LNHDA and CDR2 as SQIVND (reference sequence). The CDR3 consists of 13 residues. The CDR3 loop reads CASEATSTDTQYF. The CDR3, as DNA: TGTGCCAGTGAGGCCACTAGCACAGATACGCAGTATTTT.

The V and J genes are TRBV21-1 and TRBJ2-7; TRBD2, the table's D call, lacks a check against the DNA. TRBV21-1 is termed a pseudogene. The CDR3 is made up of 14 amino acids. The CDR3: CASTLSGGPGEQYF. In DNA, the CDR3 is TGTGCCAGCACTCTGTCGGGAGGGCCGGGGGAGCAGTACTTC.

This clone came up once. The chain is built from TRBV6-5 and TRBJ2-1, with 10 bases identical to TRBD1. The CDR3 has 15 residues. The germline V gene encodes CDR1 MNHEY and CDR2 SVGAGI. The ends lost 8 bases at V and 10 bases at J; junction bases unmatched: 14. The CDR3 spells CASAPWGTGVPEQFF. The CDR3 DNA sequence: TGTGCCAGCGCACCCTGGGGGACAGGGGTCCCCGAGCAGTTCTTC.

This clone was picked up one time. The chain joins TRBV6-5 to TRBJ1-1; maybe TRBD1 (6 bases). Deletions cut 7 bases from V and 9 bases from J, with 15 bases between. From germline, CDR1 is MNHEY and CDR2 SVGAGI. This CDR3 is 12 amino acids long. The CDR3 DNA is TGTGCCAGCACCTCCGGACAGCTTAAAGCTTTCTTT. It translates to CASTSGQLKAFF.